This TCR beta chain was recorded in a study of CD8+ T cells in alopecia areata. About the study: Treated patients were given 5 to 10 mg oral tofacitinib twice daily.

Extracted RNA was reverse transcribed into cDNA, the sequencing template. Clones were read by immunoSEQ multiplex PCR, and TCRdb kept only the in-frame ones, dropping some. Altogether 50,000 to 65,000 clones are present, 46% being singletons, with the ten largest covering 20%. The CDR3 extends over 11 amino acids. With 0 bases removed from V and 10 bases from J, the gap between germline ends came to 6 bases. Germline values: CDR1 SQVTM, CDR2 ANQGSEA. Concerning this clone: The target antigen is unknown.

General study findings and limits: Tofacitinib significantly lowered scalp clonality and expanded CD8+ clones among the top 100. Scalp and blood samples kept many expanded lesional clones throughout tofacitinib.

Regarding treatment: oral pan-JAK inhibitor, 5-10 mg twice daily. V is TRBV29-1 and J is TRBJ1-4; D unclear. The sequences come from CD8+ T cells sorted from blood, collected around week 37, from a patient treated with tofacitinib. This clonotype originated in a human donor with alopecia areata. CDR3 nucleotides: TGCAGCGTTGAAGATGCTCGAAAACTGTTTTTT. It translates to CSVEDARKLFF.